What follows are 10 T cell receptor beta chains derived from one specimen sequenced in a study of blood T cell repertoires in COVID-19. Assay used: immunoSEQ multiplex PCR; TCRdb lists only in-frame clones, some missing. The sample contains some 220,000 clones, roughly 84% of which appear only once. The sequenced material came from peripheral blood. Receptors were obtained from a woman in her sixties or seventies with acute or convalescent COVID-19.

V gene TRBV29-1 combines with J gene TRBJ1-4, with TRBD1 as a possible D gene (5 bases). The V gene lost 4 bases and the J gene lost 2 bases, with 5 bases spanning the gap. The CDR3 is 12 residues long. Germline V CDR1 and CDR2: SQVTM, ANQGSEA. The CDR3 spells CSVGQTNEKLFF. The CDR3 region has the DNA TGCAGCGTTGGACAGACTAATGAAAAACTGTTTTTT.

This clone was recorded many times. The genes are TRBV6-1 and TRBJ1-2; no firm D call. The germline V gene has CDR1 MNHNS and CDR2 SASEGT. The V and J ends lost 3 bases and 0 bases respectively, with 8 bases between them. CDR3 size: 14 residues. As DNA, the CDR3 is TGTGCCAGCAGTGAGGGCAGGACTAACTATGGCTACACCTTC. Translated: CASSEGRTNYGYTF.

The gene calls are TRBV7-9 and TRBJ1-2; D may be TRBD1 (5 bases). Germline loops: CDR1 SEHNR, CDR2 FQNEAQ (reference sequence). V was cut by 1 base and J by 4 bases, with 22 bases left in between. The CDR3 runs 18 residues. The CDR3 sequence is CASSLGFLTPGRGYGYTF. The CDR3 nucleotides are TGTGCCAGCAGCTTAGGGTTTTTAACCCCAGGGCGCGGCTATGGCTACACCTTC.

The J gene is TRBJ2-3, the V gene TRBV3-1 (or the pseudogene TRBV3-2); the D gene is possibly TRBD1 (5 bases). CDR3 length: 18 amino acids. V was cut by 2 bases and J by 0 bases, with 18 bases left in between. Germline CDR1 is LGHDT and CDR2 is YNNKEL (reference sequence). CDR3 DNA sequence: TGTGCCAGCAGCCAATACCGACGTGGGCAGGGAAGCACAGATACGCAGTATTTT. The encoded protein is CASSQYRRGQGSTDTQYF.

The rearrangement uses TRBV12-3 or TRBV12-4 and TRBJ2-3, with 10 bases fitting TRBD1. This CDR3 is built from 13 residues. Losses at the gene ends were 9 bases for V and 5 bases for J; bases not matched to a gene: 5. CDR3 residues: CASTGQGKDTQYF. The CDR3 DNA reads as TGTGCCAGTACGGGACAGGGGAAAGATACGCAGTATTTT.

The chain combines TRBV4-2 with TRBJ1-6; D perhaps matches TRBD1 (5 bases). V dropped 3 bases and J dropped 8 bases, with 11 bases sitting between them. Per germline, CDR1 LGHNA and CDR2 YNFKEQ. This CDR3 is 14 amino acids long. As DNA, the CDR3 is TGTGCCAGCAGCCAGGATGGGGCGGATTCACCCCTCCACTTT. Its protein is CASSQDGADSPLHF.

The V gene is TRBV4-2, the J gene TRBJ1-1, with 8 positions matching TRBD1. The V segment lost 4 bases and the J segment 5 bases; nucleotides outside the gene matches: 12. Germline assignment: CDR1 LGHNA and CDR2 YNFKEQ. This CDR3 has 16 residues. CDR3 sequence reads: CASSPGAQGARTEAFF. For the CDR3, the DNA is TGTGCCAGCAGCCCTGGGGCCCAGGGGGCGCGGACTGAAGCTTTCTTT.

In this sample, this clone turned up a few times. This rearrangement joins TRBV6-5 to TRBJ1-2; TRBD1 might be the D (5 bases). Trimming left V 5 bases short and J 2 bases short, with 15 bases between. The CDR3 spans 15 residues. Germline loops: CDR1 MNHEY, CDR2 SVGAGI. DNA of the CDR3: TGTGCCAGCAGTCAAAGGGGTATCCTAAACTATGGCTACACCTTC. Amino acid sequence: CASSQRGILNYGYTF.

A few counts support this clone. The chain carries TRBV5-6 and TRBJ2-7, with D possibly matching TRBD1 (6 bases). The germline V gene encodes CDR1 SGHDT and CDR2 YYEEEE. The CDR3 runs to 14 residues. V was shortened by 2 bases and J by 2 bases, with 11 bases between the two germline ends. The DNA of the CDR3 is TGTGCCAGCAGCTTTGGACAGATCACCTACGAGCAGTACTTC. Translation gives CASSFGQITYEQYF.

The chain joins TRBV3-1 (or the pseudogene TRBV3-2) to TRBJ2-3, with 11 bases lining up with TRBD2. This CDR3 has 16 residues. CDR1 LGHDT and CDR2 YNNKEL come from the germline V gene (reference sequence). With V trimmed by 4 bases and J by 8 bases, 11 bases remained unmatched. The CDR3 DNA reads TGTGCCAGCAGCCCCACGGGACTAGCGGTTCTGGCTACGCAGTATTTT. Translated, it gives CASSPTGLAVLATQYF.